The rows below give T cell receptor beta chains drawn from one sample of a study of blood T cell repertoires in COVID-19. The table came from immunoSEQ multiplex PCR; TCRdb's copy has only in-frame clones and leaves some out. The sample consists of 350,000 to 400,000 clones, 85% to 90% of them appearing once. Material: PBMCs or T cells enriched from blood (not recorded which). These TCRs come from a man younger than 30 who had recovered from COVID-19. Both conserved end residues are part of each CDR3. Each record gives: D gene, J gene, V gene, clone size, CDR3 DNA, CDR3 protein. A D gene is named only where the DNA matches it firmly. For some rows the clone size is stated as once, few or many, or as a class when expanded; others skip it.

>TRBD1|TRBJ2-7|TRBV6-6|.
TGTGCCAGTCGTATGGGGACAGGGGCCTACGAGCAGTACTTC
CASRMGTGAYEQYF
>TRBD1|TRBJ1-2|TRBV25-1|once
TGTGCCAGCAGCCAAGCCGGGACAGGGAATGGCTACACCTTC
CASSQAGTGNGYTF
>TRBD2|TRBJ2-3|TRBV19|.
TGTGCCAGTAGTAAAGACGGGGGGAGCACAGATACGCAGTATTTT
CASSKDGGSTDTQYF
>.|TRBJ2-1|TRBV7-3|.
TGTGCCAGCAGCTTAGCAGGGGCCCTGTACAATGAGCAGTTCTTC
CASSLAGALYNEQFF
>.|TRBJ1-6|TRBV6-2/TRBV6-3|.
TGTGCCAGCAGTTACCCCGGGGATGGATCACCCCTCCACTTT
CASSYPGDGSPLHF
>TRBD2|TRBJ2-1|TRBV5-1|.
TGCGCCAGCAGCTTTCGCGGTAGCGGGGGGGCTACAGATGAGCAGTTCTTC
CASSFRGSGGATDEQFF
>.|TRBJ1-2|TRBV12-1|once
TGTGCCAGCAGCTTTTGCAGGAACTATGGCTACACCTTC
CASSFCRNYGYTF
>.|TRBJ1-1|TRBV29-1|.
TGCAGCGTCCGACTGCAAAGCTCCACCCGGGACACTGAAGCTTTCTTT
CSVRLQSSTRDTEAFF
>TRBD2|TRBJ2-1|TRBV14|.
TGTGCCAGCAGCCCGAGCGGGAGATCCTACAATGAGCAGTTCTTC
CASSPSGRSYNEQFF
>.|TRBJ1-5|TRBV27|.
TGTGCCAGCAGTTTCCGCAGAAACAATCAGCCCCAGCATTTT
CASSFRRNNQPQHF
>.|TRBJ1-1|TRBV6-2/TRBV6-3|.
TGTGCCAGCAACCCAGGGACAACAAACACTGAAGCTTTCTTT
CASNPGTTNTEAFF
>TRBD2|TRBJ2-1|TRBV5-1|.
TGCGCCAGCAGCGGACGACTAGCGGGAATGGGGAAGAATGAGCAGTTCTTC
CASSGRLAGMGKNEQFF
>.|TRBJ2-2|TRBV5-1|few
TGCGCCAGCAGCACGCGACGAGGAAACACCGGGGAGCTGTTTTTT
CASSTRRGNTGELFF
>TRBD2|TRBJ2-7|TRBV15|.
TGTGCCACCAGCAGAGCACTGGGGCTAGCGGGATGGTCGACCAACGAGCAGTACTTC
CATSRALGLAGWSTNEQYF
>TRBD1|TRBJ1-5|TRBV6-5|.
TGTGCCAGCAGCTCCAGACAGGGGAATCAGCCCCAGCATTTT
CASSSRQGNQPQHF
>.|TRBJ1-2|TRBV27|once
TGTGCCAGCAGTTTATCAGGTTTGGCAGGTTATGGCTACACCTTC
CASSLSGLAGYGYTF
>.|TRBJ1-2|TRBV7-2|few
TGTGCCAGCAGCTTATATGAGAGGATGGGCTACACCTTC
CASSLYERMGYTF
>.|TRBJ2-3|TRBV6-2/TRBV6-3|.
TGTGCCAGCAGTTTAGAGGTCGGGACGCAGTATTTT
CASSLEVGTQYF